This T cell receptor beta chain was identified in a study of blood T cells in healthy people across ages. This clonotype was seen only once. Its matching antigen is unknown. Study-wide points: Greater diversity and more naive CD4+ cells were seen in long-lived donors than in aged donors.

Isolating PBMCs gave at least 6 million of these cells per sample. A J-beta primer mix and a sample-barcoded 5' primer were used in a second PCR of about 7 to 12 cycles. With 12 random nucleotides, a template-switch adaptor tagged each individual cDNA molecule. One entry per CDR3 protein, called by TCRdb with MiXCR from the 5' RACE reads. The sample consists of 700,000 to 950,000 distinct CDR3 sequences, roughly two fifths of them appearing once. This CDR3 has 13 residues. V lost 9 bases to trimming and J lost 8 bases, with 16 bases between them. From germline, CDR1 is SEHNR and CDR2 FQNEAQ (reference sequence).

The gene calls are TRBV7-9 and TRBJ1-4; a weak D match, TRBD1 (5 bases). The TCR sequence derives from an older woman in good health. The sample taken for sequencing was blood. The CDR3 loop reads CASSYGGTEKLFF. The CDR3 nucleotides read TGTGCCAGTTCCTACGGGGGGACCGAAAAACTGTTTTTT.